Following are 9 T cell receptor beta chains from one sample sequenced in a study of CD8 T cells in Susac syndrome. An input of roughly 0.5 to 1 ug of RNA was subjected to reverse transcription using random hexamers. TCRdb reprocessed the immunoSEQ multiplex PCR reads with MiXCR, giving one entry per CDR3 protein. This sample carries 200,000 to 300,000 distinct CDR3 sequences, 95% to 97% of them seen once, and the ten largest clones take 0.095% to 0.12%. Sequencing was done on a sample of CD4+ T cells from PBMCs. The source of these receptors is a human donor with Susac syndrome.

The chain recombines TRBV30 with TRBJ2-1, with 9 bases matching TRBD1. V lost 0 bases, J lost 0 bases, and 9 bases stayed unmatched. The CDR3 sequence is 18 residues long. Germline V lookup: CDR1 GTSNPN, CDR2 SVGIG (reference sequence). The CDR3 region has the DNA TGTGCCTGGAGTGTCCCCACCGGACAGGGGCTCTCCTACAATGAGCAGTTCTTC. Translating gives CAWSVPTGQGLSYNEQFF.

This chain uses TRBV7-9 with TRBJ1-1; no definite D call. This CDR3 contains 12 residues. Germline CDR1 SEHNR, CDR2 FQNEAQ (reference sequence). The ends were cut back, 1 base at V and 10 bases at J, with 10 bases in the middle. The CDR3 coding sequence is TGTGCCAGCAGCTTAGTCGAGACGAGAGCTTTCTTT. Protein: CASSLVETRAFF.

This sequence joins TRBV28 and TRBJ2-7, with D tentatively TRBD1 (5 bases). V shed 3 bases and J shed 4 bases, with 16 bases lying between them. Germline V gene lookup returns CDR1 MDHEN and CDR2 SYDVKM. There are 15 residues in the CDR3. CDR3 sequence: CASSFYTNRNYEQYF. The CDR3 coding sequence is TGTGCCAGCAGTTTCTATACTAACAGGAATTACGAGCAGTACTTC. Looking up the rest from reference TRBV28 and TRBJ2-7 gives the full variable domain: DVKVTQSSRYLVKRTGEKVFLECVQDMDHENMFWYRQDPGLGLRLIYFSYDVKMKEKGDIPEGYSVSREKKERFSLILESASTNQTSMYLCASSFYTNRNYEQYFGPGTRLTVT.

This CDR3 is CASSAGPNRGRTEAFF. The CDR3 nucleotides are TGTGCCAGCAGCGCCGGGCCGAACAGGGGGCGCACTGAAGCTTTCTTT. The V gene is TRBV9, the J gene TRBJ1-1; 9 bases agree with TRBD1. The V segment lost 3 bases and the J segment 4 bases; nucleotides outside the gene matches: 10. Germline loops: CDR1 SGDLS, CDR2 YYNGEE. This CDR3 spans 16 amino acids.

This clonotype was found once. CDR3 nucleotides: TGTGCCACCAGCAGAGATTCCAAATCCGCCGGGGAGCTGTTTTTT. This translates into CATSRDSKSAGELFF. V and J are TRBV15 and TRBJ2-2; D is uncertain. V lost 0 bases and J 6 bases, leaving 11 bases between the germline ends. Germline CDR1 is LNHNV and CDR2 is YYDKDF (reference sequence). This CDR3 contains 15 residues.

The chain uses TRBV14 and TRBJ2-1; 11 bases line up with TRBD2. The CDR3 is made up of 15 amino acids. V lost 5 bases, J lost 6 bases, and 6 bases stayed unmatched. The germline V gene encodes CDR1 SGHDN and CDR2 FVKESK. CDR3 residues: CASSTLAGASNEQFF. The DNA for the CDR3 is TGTGCCAGCAGCACACTAGCGGGAGCAAGCAATGAGCAGTTCTTC.

This sequence joins TRBV6-2 or TRBV6-3 and TRBJ2-3; tentative D call: TRBD2 (6 bases). This CDR3 spans 12 amino acids. Germline CDR1 is MNHEY and CDR2 is SVGEGT. The V gene lost 2 bases and the J gene lost 11 bases, with 11 bases spanning the gap. CDR3 bases: TGTGCCAGCAGTTACGCGGGGAGTGGGCAGTATTTT. Translating it yields CASSYAGSGQYF.

This clonotype was observed a single time. The rearrangement links TRBV27 to TRBJ2-7, with TRBD2 matching over 8 bases. CDR1 and CDR2 (germline): MNHEY, SMNVEV (reference sequence). V lost 8 bases and J lost 3; bases outside the gene matches: 9. The CDR3 is made up of 14 amino acids. As DNA, the CDR3 is TGTGCCAGCTCCGAAGCGGGAGTAGGCTACGAGCAGTACTTC. Translation gives CASSEAGVGYEQYF.

This sequence joins TRBV14 and TRBJ2-3; D not resolved. Trimming removed 3 bases from V and 1 base from J, with 14 bases in between. This CDR3 has 16 residues. Per germline, CDR1 SGHDN and CDR2 FVKESK. CDR3 sequence reads: CASSQRPRTGTDTQYF. In nucleotides, the CDR3 is TGTGCCAGCAGCCAGAGGCCCCGCACGGGCACAGATACGCAGTATTTT.